What follows is one T cell receptor beta chain and its context. Its specificity is unknown. TCRdb itself ran the 5' RACE reads through MiXCR, one entry per CDR3 protein. The sample yields about 4,400 distinct CDR3 sequences, about 8.4% seen once. The data were taken from a study of spatial heterogeneity in lung cancer. Study-wide results and limits: Mutation tallies in tumors tracked expanded intratumoral alpha and beta TCR counts.

The CDR3 loop spans 13 amino acids. In germline, CDR1 is LGHDT, CDR2 YNNKEL (reference sequence). V lost 0 bases and J lost 14, with 11 bases in between. Time point in this sample: sample taken at primary tumor resection. This receptor was identified in a male donor with early-stage non-small cell lung cancer. J is TRBJ1-6 and V is TRBV3-1; D not certain. Here the sequenced sample was lung tumor tissue, taken at surgery. The CDR3 region has the DNA TGTGCCAGCAGCCAAGATGTCAGTTTAGCCCTCCACTTT. This translates into CASSQDVSLALHF.